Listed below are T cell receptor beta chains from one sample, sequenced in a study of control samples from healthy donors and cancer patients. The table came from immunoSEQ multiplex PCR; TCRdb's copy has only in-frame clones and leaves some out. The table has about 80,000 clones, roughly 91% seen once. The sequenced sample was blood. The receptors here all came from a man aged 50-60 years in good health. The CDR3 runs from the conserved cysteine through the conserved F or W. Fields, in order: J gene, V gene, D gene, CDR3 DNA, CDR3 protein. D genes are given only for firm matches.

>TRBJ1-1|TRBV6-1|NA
TGTGCCAGCAGTGAATCTCGCGAAGCTTTCTTT
CASSESREAFF
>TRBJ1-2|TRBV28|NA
TGTGCCAGCACCTCTGGGGGTCCCGGGGACTATGGCTACACCTTC
CASTSGGPGDYGYTF
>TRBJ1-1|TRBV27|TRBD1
TGTGCCAGCAGTCCTGGACAGGGGGGGACTGAAGCTTTCTTT
CASSPGQGGTEAFF
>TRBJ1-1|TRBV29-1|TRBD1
TGCAGCGTTGAGGCTCAGGGGGGCACTCGCACTGAAGCTTTCTTT
CSVEAQGGTRTEAFF
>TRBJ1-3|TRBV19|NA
TGTGCCAGTCAATCGCCAGCGGGGCAGGATGGGAACACCATATATTTT
CASQSPAGQDGNTIYF
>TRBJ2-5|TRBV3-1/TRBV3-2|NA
TGTGCCAGCACGATTAGGTGGGAGACCCAGTACTTC
CASTIRWETQYF
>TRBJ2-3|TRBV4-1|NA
TGCGCCAGCAGCCAAGACCAGTTCGCAGATACGCAGTATTTT
CASSQDQFADTQYF
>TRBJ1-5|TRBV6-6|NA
TGTGCCAGCAGTCCGCAAGGGGATGGCAATCAGCCCCAGCATTTT
CASSPQGDGNQPQHF
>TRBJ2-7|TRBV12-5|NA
TGTGCTAGTGCCCGGGACACGAGGCCCTACGAGCAGTACTTC
CASARDTRPYEQYF
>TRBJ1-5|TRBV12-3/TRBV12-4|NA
TGTGCCAGCAGTTTAAAGGAAGATCAGCCCCAGCATTTT
CASSLKEDQPQHF